The clone carrying this T cell receptor (beta chain) has just a few counts. Its antigen is undetermined. This sample was taken from a study of T cell repertoires in cytomegalovirus infection. Overall study: CMV epitopes used comprised recently identified HLA-C-restricted ones and well-studied HLA-B-restricted ones. Public signatures in TCR beta pointed to CMV infection and matching HLA type. Broader study findings: Cumulated frequencies of public TCR beta families served to identify carriers of CMV plus the relevant HLA. What dominated the ex vivo response were HLA-C-restricted CMV-specific TCR beta clonotypes.

The trim removed 9 bases at V and 7 bases at J, leaving 9 bases unmatched. Per germline, CDR1 SEHNR and CDR2 FQNEAQ (reference sequence). This CDR3 has 14 amino acids. MiXCR, run by TCRdb on the reads, gives a single entry per CDR3 protein. The sample has approximately 150,000 distinct CDR3 sequences; roughly 22% are singletons. The sequencing used CD8+ T cells from cultured PBMCs, collected from culture after CMV antigen stimulation. This sequence was found in a human donor in good health (CMV status not recorded). Some clones in this sample may be carry-over from other donors' samples. This chain joins TRBV7-9 and TRBJ2-1, with 10 positions matching TRBD2. The CDR3, as DNA: TGTGCCAGTTCTAGCGGGGGCGAGATAAATGAGCAGTTCTTC. It encodes CASSSGGEINEQFF. Together with reference TRBV7-9 and TRBJ2-1, the CDR3 gives the full variable domain: DTGVSQNPRHKITKRGQNVTFRCDPISEHNRLYWYRQTLGQGPEFLTYFQNEAQLEKSRLLSDRFSAERPKGSFSTLEIQRTEQGDSAMYLCASSSGGEINEQFFGPGTRLTVL.